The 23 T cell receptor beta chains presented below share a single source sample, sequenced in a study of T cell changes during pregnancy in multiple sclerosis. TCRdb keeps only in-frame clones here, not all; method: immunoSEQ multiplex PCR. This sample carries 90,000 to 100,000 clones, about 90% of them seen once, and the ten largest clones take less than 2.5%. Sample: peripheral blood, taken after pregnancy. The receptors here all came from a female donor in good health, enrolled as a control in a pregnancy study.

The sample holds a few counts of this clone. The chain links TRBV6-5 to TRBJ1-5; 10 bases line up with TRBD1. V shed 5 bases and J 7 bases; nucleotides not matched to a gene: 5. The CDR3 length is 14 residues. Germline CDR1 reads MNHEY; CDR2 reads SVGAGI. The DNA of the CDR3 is TGTGCCAGCAGTAAGGGACAGGGGAGGCAGCCCCAGCATTTT. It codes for CASSKGQGRQPQHF.

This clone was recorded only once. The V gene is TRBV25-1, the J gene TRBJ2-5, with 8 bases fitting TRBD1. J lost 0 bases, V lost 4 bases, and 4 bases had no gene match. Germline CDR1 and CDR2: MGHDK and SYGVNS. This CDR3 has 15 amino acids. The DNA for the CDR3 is TGTGCCAGCAGTGGCCGGGACAGGTACCAAGAGACCCAGTACTTC. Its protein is CASSGRDRYQETQYF.

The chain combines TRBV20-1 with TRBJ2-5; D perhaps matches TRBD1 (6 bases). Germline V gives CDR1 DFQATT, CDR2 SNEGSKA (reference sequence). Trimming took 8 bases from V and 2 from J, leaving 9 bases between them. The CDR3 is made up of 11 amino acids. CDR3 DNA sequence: TGCAGTCTGGACAGTCAAGAGACCCAGTACTTC. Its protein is CSLDSQETQYF.

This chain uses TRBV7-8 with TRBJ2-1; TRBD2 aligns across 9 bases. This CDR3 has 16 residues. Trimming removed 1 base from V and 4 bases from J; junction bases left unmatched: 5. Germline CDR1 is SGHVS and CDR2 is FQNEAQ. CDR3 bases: TGTGCCAGCAGCTTAGTCGCTAGCGGGACGTACAATGAGCAGTTCTTC. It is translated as CASSLVASGTYNEQFF. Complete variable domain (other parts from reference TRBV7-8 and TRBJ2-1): GAGVSQSPRYKVAKRGQDVALRCDPISGHVSLFWYQQALGQGPEFLTYFQNEAQLDKSGLPSDRFFAERPEGSVSTLKIQRTQQEDSAVYLCASSLVASGTYNEQFFGPGTRLTVL.

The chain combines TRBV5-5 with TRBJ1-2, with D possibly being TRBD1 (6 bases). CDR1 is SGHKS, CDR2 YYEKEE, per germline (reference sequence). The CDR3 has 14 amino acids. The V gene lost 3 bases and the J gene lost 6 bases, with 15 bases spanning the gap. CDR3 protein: CASSSGGGAHGYTF. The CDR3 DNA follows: TGTGCCAGCAGCTCGGGCGGGGGGGCGCATGGCTACACCTTC.

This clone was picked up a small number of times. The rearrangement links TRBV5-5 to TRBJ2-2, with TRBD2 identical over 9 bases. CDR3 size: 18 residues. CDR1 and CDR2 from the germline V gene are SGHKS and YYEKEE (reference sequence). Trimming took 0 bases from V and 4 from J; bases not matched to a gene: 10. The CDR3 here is CASSLELGGRAGTGELFF. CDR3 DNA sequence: TGTGCCAGCAGCTTGGAACTGGGCGGGAGGGCCGGCACCGGGGAGCTGTTTTTT.

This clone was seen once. The CDR3 DNA reads TGTGCCAGCAGTGACGTAGCGGGAGGGCCGGGCACCGGGGAGCTGTTTTTT. This codes for CASSDVAGGPGTGELFF. The chain has TRBV6-1 and TRBJ2-2; the match to TRBD2 covers 11 bases. Germline CDR1 MNHNS, CDR2 SASEGT. Losses at the gene ends were 3 bases for V and 4 bases for J; bases not matched to a gene: 7. This CDR3 has 17 residues.

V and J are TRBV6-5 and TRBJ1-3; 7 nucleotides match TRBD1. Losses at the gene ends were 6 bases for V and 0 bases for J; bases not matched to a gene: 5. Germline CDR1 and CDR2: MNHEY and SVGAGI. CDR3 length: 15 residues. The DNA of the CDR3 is TGTGCCAGCAGCAGACAGGGTTTCTCTGGAAACACCATATATTTT. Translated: CASSRQGFSGNTIYF.

As DNA, the CDR3 is TGTGCCAGCAGCTTGTGGGGCGACACTGAAGCTTTCTTT. Protein: CASSLWGDTEAFF. V is TRBV5-8 and J is TRBJ1-1; D may be TRBD1 (5 bases). V was clipped by 1 base and J by 3 bases, with 7 bases between them. CDR1 is SGHTS and CDR2 is YDEGEE in the germline V gene. The CDR3 consists of 13 residues.

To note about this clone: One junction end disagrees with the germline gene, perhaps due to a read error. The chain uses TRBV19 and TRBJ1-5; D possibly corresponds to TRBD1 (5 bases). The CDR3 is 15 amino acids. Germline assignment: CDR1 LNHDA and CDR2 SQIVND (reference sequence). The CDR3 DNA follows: TGTGCCAGTACTATAGGCGGGACTGACGATCAGCCCCAGCATTTT. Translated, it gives CASTIGGTDDQPQHF.

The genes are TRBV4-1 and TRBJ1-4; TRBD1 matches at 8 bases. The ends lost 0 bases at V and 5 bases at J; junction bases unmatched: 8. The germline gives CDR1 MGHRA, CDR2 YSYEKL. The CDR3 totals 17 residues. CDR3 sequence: CASSQDVGGTGNEKLFF. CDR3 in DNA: TGCGCCAGCAGCCAAGATGTCGGAGGGACAGGAAATGAAAAACTGTTTTTT.

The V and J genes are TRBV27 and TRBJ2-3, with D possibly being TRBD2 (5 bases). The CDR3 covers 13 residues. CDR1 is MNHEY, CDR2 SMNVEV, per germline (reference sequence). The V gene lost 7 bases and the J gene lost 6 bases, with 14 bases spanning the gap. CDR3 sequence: CASTSRRGDTQYF. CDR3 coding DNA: TGTGCCAGCACTAGCCGGAGAGGGGATACGCAGTATTTT.

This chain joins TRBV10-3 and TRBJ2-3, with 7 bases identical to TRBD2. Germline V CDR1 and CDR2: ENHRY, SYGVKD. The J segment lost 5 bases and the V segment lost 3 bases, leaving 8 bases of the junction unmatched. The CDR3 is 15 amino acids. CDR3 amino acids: CAISDRGLVIDTQYF. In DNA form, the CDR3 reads TGTGCCATCAGTGACCGAGGACTAGTTATAGATACGCAGTATTTT.

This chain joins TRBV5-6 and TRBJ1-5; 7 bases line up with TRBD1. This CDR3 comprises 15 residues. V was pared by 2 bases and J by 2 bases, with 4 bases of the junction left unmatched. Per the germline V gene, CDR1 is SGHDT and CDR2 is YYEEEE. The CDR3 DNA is TGTGCCAGCAGCTTTGGGACAGCCGGCAATCAGCCCCAGCATTTT. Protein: CASSFGTAGNQPQHF.

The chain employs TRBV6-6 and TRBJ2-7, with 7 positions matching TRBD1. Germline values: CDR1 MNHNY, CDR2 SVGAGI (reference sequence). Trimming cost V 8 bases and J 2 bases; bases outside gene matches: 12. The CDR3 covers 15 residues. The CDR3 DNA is TGTGCCAGCGCCGGGTCGGGACAGATTACCTACGAGCAGTACTTC. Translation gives CASAGSGQITYEQYF.

CDR3 region: CASSLRQGGPYEQYF. The CDR3 region has the DNA TGTGCCAGCAGCCTCCGACAGGGTGGCCCCTACGAGCAGTACTTC. The J gene is TRBJ2-7, the V gene TRBV5-4; 7 nucleotides line up with TRBD1. Germline lookup yields CDR1 SGHNT and CDR2 YYREEE (reference sequence). Trimming removed 4 bases from V and 2 bases from J; junction bases left unmatched: 9. The CDR3 contains 15 residues.

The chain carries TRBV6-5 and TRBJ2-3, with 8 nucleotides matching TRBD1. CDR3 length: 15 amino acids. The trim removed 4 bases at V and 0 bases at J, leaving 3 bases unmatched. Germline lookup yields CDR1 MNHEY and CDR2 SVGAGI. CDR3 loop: CASSFRTGSTDTQYF. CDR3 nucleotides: TGTGCCAGCAGTTTTCGGACAGGGAGCACAGATACGCAGTATTTT.

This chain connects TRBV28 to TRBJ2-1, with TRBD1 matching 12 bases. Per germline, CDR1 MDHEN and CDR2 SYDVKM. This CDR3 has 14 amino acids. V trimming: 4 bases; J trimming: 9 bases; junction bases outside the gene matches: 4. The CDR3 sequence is CASSWGTGGVEQFF. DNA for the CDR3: TGTGCCAGCAGTTGGGGGACAGGGGGCGTTGAGCAGTTCTTC. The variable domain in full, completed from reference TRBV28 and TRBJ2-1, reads DVKVTQSSRYLVKRTGEKVFLECVQDMDHENMFWYRQDPGLGLRLIYFSYDVKMKEKGDIPEGYSVSREKKERFSLILESASTNQTSMYLCASSWGTGGVEQFFGPGTRLTVL.

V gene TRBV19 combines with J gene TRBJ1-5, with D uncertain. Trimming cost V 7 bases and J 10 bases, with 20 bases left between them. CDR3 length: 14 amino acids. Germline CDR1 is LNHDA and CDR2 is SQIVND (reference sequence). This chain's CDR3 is CASKSSTRPEPQHF. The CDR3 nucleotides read TGTGCCAGTAAGTCATCGACACGGCCGGAACCCCAGCATTTT.

The CDR3 protein is CASSAQGAAWGTEAFF. The CDR3 bases are TGTGCCAGCAGTGCACAGGGGGCGGCTTGGGGCACTGAAGCTTTCTTT. This chain uses TRBV28 with TRBJ1-1; 9 nucleotides match TRBD1. V lost 5 bases, J lost 4 bases, and 11 bases stayed unmatched. CDR1 MDHEN and CDR2 SYDVKM come from the germline V gene. The CDR3 has 16 residues.

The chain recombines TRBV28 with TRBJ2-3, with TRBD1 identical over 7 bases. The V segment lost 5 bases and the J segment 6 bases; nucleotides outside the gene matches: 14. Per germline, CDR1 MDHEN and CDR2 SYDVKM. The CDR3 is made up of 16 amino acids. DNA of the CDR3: TGTGCCAGCAGTCCTCCGAGAACGACAGGGCCCGATACGCAGTATTTT. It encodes CASSPPRTTGPDTQYF. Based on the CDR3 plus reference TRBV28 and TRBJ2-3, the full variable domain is DVKVTQSSRYLVKRTGEKVFLECVQDMDHENMFWYRQDPGLGLRLIYFSYDVKMKEKGDIPEGYSVSREKKERFSLILESASTNQTSMYLCASSPPRTTGPDTQYFGPGTRLTVL.

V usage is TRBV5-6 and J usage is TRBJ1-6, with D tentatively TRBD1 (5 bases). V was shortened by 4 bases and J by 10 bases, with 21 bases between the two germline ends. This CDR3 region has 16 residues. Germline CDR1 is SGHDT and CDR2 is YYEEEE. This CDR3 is CASSPEVGGVGSPLHF. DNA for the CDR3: TGTGCCAGCAGCCCAGAGGTCGGGGGTGTCGGGTCACCCCTCCACTTT.

CDR3: CAISDSGRGTDTQYF. The CDR3 DNA is TGTGCCATCAGTGATAGCGGGAGGGGCACAGATACGCAGTATTTT. V is TRBV10-3 and J is TRBJ2-3, with 11 nucleotides matching TRBD2. CDR3 length: 15 amino acids. Trimming removed 3 bases from V and 1 base from J; junction bases left unmatched: 0. Germline V gene lookup returns CDR1 ENHRY and CDR2 SYGVKD.